This T cell receptor beta chain was retrieved from a study of shared T cell receptors in the human thymus. The V gene lost 3 bases and the J gene lost 5 bases, with 2 bases spanning the gap. The CDR3 sequence is 10 residues long. The germline V gene encodes CDR1 MDHEN and CDR2 SYDVKM. Profiled with immunoSEQ multiplex PCR; TCRdb holds only in-frame clones, not every one. The table has about 380,000 clones, 85% to 95% seen once. The sample comprised thymocytes. The rearrangement links TRBV28 to TRBJ2-7, with D unresolved. The origin of this receptor is a human donor. CDR3 DNA sequence: TGTGCCAGCAGTTTTGACGAGCAGTACTTC. This sequence encodes CASSFDEQYF.